This section outlines one TCR beta chain sequence together with its context. Its antigen remains unidentified. Use of 60 Vbeta and 13 Jbeta primers characterized the PCR. Here immunoSEQ multiplex PCR was the method, and the copy in TCRdb shows in-frame clones only, minus some. Of tens of thousands of clones in the sample, roughly two thirds were seen once. This record belongs to a study of cytomegalovirus exposure and HLA in healthy donors. Overall study: HLA-typed donors contributed approximately 92 million unique TCRs, which were held in an early data release.

Study outcomes and limitations: Roughly even sequencing depth across donors was the assumption behind the presence/absence analyses. Most of the TCR beta V segments (in an earlier analysis) were productive either about 90% or about 30% of the time. Under in vitro conditions, a few CMV-associated chains were confirmed as specific for CMV antigens.

Germline V gene sequence: CDR1 SGHTA, CDR2 FQGNSA. V lost 3 bases, J lost 0 bases, and 9 bases lay in between. CDR3 length: 15 residues. The chain combines TRBV7-2 with TRBJ1-5, with D unresolved. The TCR was taken from a man aged 55 to 70 in good health and CMV-seropositive. Specimen: PBMCs. The CDR3 is CASSFTENSNQPQHF. CDR3 nucleotides: TGTGCCAGCAGCTTTACAGAGAATAGCAATCAGCCCCAGCATTTT.